This entry lists 11 T cell receptor beta chains sequenced from one sample in a study of vaccination and CD4 T cells after COVID-19. Cultured CD4+ T-cell DNA underwent Oncomine TCR Beta short-read sequencing. TCRdb analysed the PCR reads with MiXCR anew, one entry per CDR3 protein. The table shows about 7,600 distinct CDR3 sequences, with 20% to 25% occurring only once. Their antigen targets remain unknown. This sample's treatment: 10-day PBMC culture with coronavirus spike peptide pools or control peptides (ViraFEST assay). The specimen comprised CD4+ T cells from blood, cultured in vitro, sampled after SARS-CoV-2 vaccination. The receptors derive from a human donor who had recovered from COVID-19.

The rearrangement joins TRBV4-1 to TRBJ1-1; D unresolved. V lost 8 bases, J lost 11 bases, and 27 bases lay in between. This CDR3 is built from 15 residues. The V gene's germline CDR1 is MGHRA and CDR2 YSYEKL. Written as DNA, the CDR3 is TGCGCCAGCGGATCCATTAGAAGCGTGGGATTAGAGGCTTTCTTT. Translating it yields CASGSIRSVGLEAFF.

This rearrangement joins TRBV11-3 to TRBJ2-1, with D maybe TRBD2 (5 bases). The CDR3 runs 14 residues. Trimming shortened V by 4 bases and J by 9 bases, and 16 bases separated the two germline ends. Germline lookup yields CDR1 SGHNT and CDR2 YENEEA. The CDR3 sequence: CASSSETSRGEQFF. CDR3 sequence (DNA): TGTGCCAGCAGCTCCGAAACGTCACGGGGTGAGCAGTTCTTC.

Judged by abundance, this clonotype is medium-sized. This chain joins TRBV7-9 and TRBJ1-1; no reliable D call. V dropped 5 bases and J dropped 11 bases, with 18 bases sitting between them. This CDR3 region has 13 residues. Germline V gene lookup returns CDR1 SEHNR and CDR2 FQNEAQ (reference sequence). For the CDR3, the DNA is TGTGCCAGCAGCCCCCTGCCGGCTCAAGCTGCTTTCTTT. Its translation is CASSPLPAQAAFF.

The sample holds a few counts of this clonotype. This CDR3 is CASLGGGSLYNEQFF. The CDR3 DNA reads TGTGCCAGCCTCGGGGGGGGGTCCCTCTACAATGAGCAGTTCTTC. The V gene is TRBV6-1, the J gene TRBJ2-1; TRBD2 matches at 8 bases. CDR3 length equals 15 residues. V shed 8 bases, J shed 3 bases, and the junction held 9 bases outside the gene matches. Germline CDR1 and CDR2: MNHNS and SASEGT.

V gene TRBV5-4 combines with J gene TRBJ2-5, with D perhaps matching TRBD1 (7 bases). Germline-derived CDR1 and CDR2 are SGHNT and YYREEE (reference sequence). V lost 0 bases and J 4 bases, leaving 10 bases between the germline ends. The CDR3 consists of 14 residues. The CDR3: CASSLAGGLETQYF. DNA of the CDR3: TGTGCCAGCAGCTTGGCAGGGGGGCTAGAGACCCAGTACTTC.

This chain links TRBV29-1 with TRBJ2-1; 8 bases are shared with TRBD2. Germline-derived CDR1 and CDR2 are SQVTM and ANQGSEA. V was pared by 3 bases and J by 7 bases, with 2 bases of the junction left unmatched. The CDR3 has 12 residues. The CDR3 loop is CSVDRGGNEQFF. CDR3 DNA: TGCAGCGTTGACCGGGGGGGGAATGAGCAGTTCTTC.

This sequence joins TRBV7-9 and TRBJ2-7; 10 nucleotides match TRBD2. CDR1 SEHNR and CDR2 FQNEAQ come from the germline V gene (reference sequence). V shed 1 base, J shed 8 bases, and the junction held 11 bases outside the gene matches. The CDR3 has 16 amino acids. The CDR3 DNA follows: TGTGCCAGCAGCTTAGTGAGTCCTAGCGGGAGAAGGAAGCAGTACTTC. Protein product: CASSLVSPSGRRKQYF.

The chain links TRBV5-4 to TRBJ2-1; weak D call: TRBD2 (6 bases). Trimming took off 1 base at V and 1 base at J, with 9 bases between the two ends. This CDR3 region has 15 residues. The germline gives CDR1 SGHNT, CDR2 YYREEE (reference sequence). The CDR3 DNA sequence: TGTGCCAGCAGCTTGTTCGGGAGTTCCTACAATGAGCAGTTCTTC. Protein sequence: CASSLFGSSYNEQFF.

Only a few counts were recorded for this clonotype. This rearrangement joins TRBV11-2 to TRBJ1-5, with D perhaps matching TRBD1 (6 bases). V was cut by 5 bases and J by 7 bases, with 9 bases left in between. This CDR3 region has 12 residues. Looked up from germline, CDR1 is SGHAT and CDR2 is FQNNGV. CDR3 in amino acids: CASSNGGQPQHF. CDR3 DNA: TGTGCCAGCAGCAATGGGGGCCAGCCCCAGCATTTT.

The chain recombines TRBV10-3 with TRBJ1-2; 8 positions agree with TRBD1. Losses at the gene ends were 6 bases for V and 6 bases for J; bases not matched to a gene: 9. CDR3 length: 14 amino acids. CDR1 and CDR2 (germline): ENHRY, SYGVKD. CDR3 residues: CAIRASQGADGYTF. As DNA, the CDR3 is TGTGCCATCAGAGCGAGTCAGGGGGCTGATGGCTACACCTTC.

The chain couples TRBV6-4 to TRBJ2-3, with 8 nucleotides matching TRBD2. Germline CDR1 reads MRHNA; CDR2 reads SNTAGT. V trimming: 0 bases; J trimming: 1 base; junction bases outside the gene matches: 0. The CDR3 totals 15 residues. The DNA of the CDR3 is TGTGCCAGCAGTGACTCTAGCGGGGGCACAGATACGCAGTATTTT. Residues: CASSDSSGGTDTQYF.